The clone carrying this TCR beta chain occurred a few times. Its specificity is unknown. This sample stems from a study of T cell responses to AZD1222 COVID-19 vaccine. General study findings and limits: Only 5 or 6 AZD1222 recipients were seropositive at baseline. White British ancestry dominated among donors, who included more females, and clonal diversity was possibly underestimated. Increases in Spike-specific TCR breadth and depth were seen after two AZD1222 doses. Unmutated variant regions reportedly attract nearly half of all spike-specific TCRs.

Germline CDR1 is LNHDA and CDR2 is SQIVND (reference sequence). With 3 bases clipped from V and 7 bases from J, the junction kept 4 bases outside the gene matches. This CDR3 region has 14 residues. Sequencing used immunoSEQ multiplex PCR; TCRdb keeps in-frame clones, though not all of them. The sample lists approximately 70,000 clones, 85% occurring once. The V and J genes are TRBV19 and TRBJ1-2; TRBD1 matches 11 bases. This specimen consisted of peripheral blood, obtained on day 0 of AZD1222 vaccination. The origin of this receptor is an adult in good health. DNA for the CDR3: TGTGCCAGTAGTATTGGACAGGGGGCGGGTGGCTACACCTTC. It codes for CASSIGQGAGGYTF. Based on the CDR3 plus reference TRBV19 and TRBJ1-2, the full variable domain is DGGITQSPKYLFRKEGQNVTLSCEQNLNHDAMYWYRQDPGQGLRLIYYSQIVNDFQKGDIAEGYSVSREKKESFPLTVTSAQKNPTAFYLCASSIGQGAGGYTFGSGTRLTVV.